This TCR beta chain was sequenced for a study of metastatic and nonmetastatic thyroid tumors. Original processing methods: What underpinned the distant-metastasis classifier for papillary thyroid cancer was the set of CDR3 differences across clinicopathological groups. MiXCR was used by TCRdb to re-call the PCR reads. The V and J calls shown here were made by TCRdb, not taken from the authors' results. The sample has some 23,000 clones, about 12% seen once. This clone was observed a few times. Sequence at one end of the junction differs from germline and may be a read error. Until they underwent thyroid surgery, no patient had received any treatment. Per germline, CDR1 LNHNV and CDR2 YYDKDF (reference sequence). The CDR3 spans 15 residues.

This rearrangement joins TRBV15 to TRBJ1-1; possible D gene TRBD1, 5 bases. The specimen was blood. The clonotype comes from a female donor with papillary thyroid cancer or a benign thyroid nodule (not recorded which). Some clones in this sample may be carry-over from other donors' samples. DNA for the CDR3: TGTGCCAGCAGCACGCCCGCGGGGGTGGGAACAGAAGCTTTCTTT. Protein sequence: CASSTPAGVGTEAFF.